This T cell receptor (beta chain) was profiled in a study of cytomegalovirus exposure and HLA in healthy donors. On this clone itself: The target antigen is unknown.

Points from the study as a whole: As confirmed in vitro, three CMV-associated chains were specific for CMV antigens. With high specificity and sensitivity, the classifier reportedly diagnosed cytomegalovirus status.

Generated by immunoSEQ multiplex PCR, the TCRdb table keeps only in-frame clones and is missing some. The table includes tens of thousands of clones, 85% to 95% detected once. V shed 5 bases and J shed 0 bases, with 8 bases lying between them. Germline CDR1 is LNHDA and CDR2 is SQIVND (reference sequence). The length of the CDR3 is 14 residues. This receptor was identified in a man between 18 and 35 years old in good health and CMV-seronegative. Specimen: PBMCs. The rearrangement uses TRBV19 and TRBJ1-3; D gene ambiguous. CDR3 residues: CASSSWPSGNTIYF. CDR3 DNA: TGTGCCAGTAGTTCGTGGCCCTCTGGAAACACCATATATTTT.